Sequencing of this TCR beta chain was carried out in a study of PD-1 blockade in classical Hodgkin lymphoma (dated by TCRdb to about 2020). For context, the study as a whole: A peripheral blood immune signature of response to PD-1 blockade in classical Hodgkin lymphoma was defined using TCR beta sequencing and CyTOF. Overall results and qualifications from the work: Only a single clinical trial cohort was studied, and what caused the repertoire differences, possibly disease activity or prior therapy, remained undefined. Baseline TCR diversity was reported as lower in newly diagnosed patients than in healthy donors, and lower still in relapsed/refractory patients.

The Qiagen DNeasy kit was used to extract genomic DNA both from unsorted PBMCs and from the negatively selected CD4+ and CD8+ fractions. Amplification of TCR beta CDR3 regions was done by immunoSEQ multiplex PCR with primers that anneal to V and J segments. A synthetic immune receptor repertoire was used to minimize amplification bias, and any remaining bias was removed computationally after sequencing. Per the original workflow: Custom Python scripts were used to quantify repertoire diversity as the Shannon entropy index. Unsorted, CD4+ and CD8+ repertoires were analyzed separately, except in combined analyses where CD4+ and CD8+ sequences were merged in silico. TCRdb limited this immuneACCESS table to in-frame rearrangements with V and J called. A share of clones is missing; checked studies link under half to unresolved V genes, and the rest is unexplained. That table is the source of V, J and clone size, and D and trimming were worked out from the DNA. This sample is represented by roughly 77,000 clones; about 93% of them were singletons. The ten largest account for around 2.5% of the sample.

With regard to this clone: Its antigen remains unidentified. No per-base quality is available; no much larger clone lies one base away.

Sample time point, as interpreted from the label and publication: newly diagnosed, previously untreated cHL patient sample. To serve as a comparison group for the relapsed/refractory trial patients, PBMCs were sequenced from patients with newly diagnosed, previously untreated classical Hodgkin lymphoma. After peripheral blood was drawn into 8 mL Vacutainer Cell Preparation Tubes, PBMCs were isolated by centrifugation and then cryopreserved. The CDR3 holds 13 amino acids from the cysteine to the phenylalanine. The read is trimmed to its CDR3 DNA, 39 bases read in frame from base 1. The TCR sequence derives from a human donor with classical Hodgkin lymphoma. This receptor chain uses TRBV21-1 and TRBJ1-3; the table's D call, TRBD1, has no DNA check behind it. TRBV21-1 is classified as a pseudogene. The specimen sequenced was peripheral blood mononuclear cells (PBMCs). CDR3 loop: CASLRGLGNTIYF. The nucleotides read TGTGCCAGCCTCAGGGGGCTTGGAAACACCATATATTTT.